This TCR beta chain was sequenced in a study of blood T cell repertoires in COVID-19. Background on the study: T cells, B-cell-depleted T cells, or PBMCs provided the cDNA or gDNA that served as material.

Between the trimmed V and J ends, which lost 2 bases and 2 bases, there was a span of 5 bases. This CDR3 region has 13 residues. Germline values: CDR1 ENHRY, CDR2 SYGVKD. Libraries were prepared by immunoSEQ multiplex PCR; TCRdb keeps only in-frame clonotypes and omits some of them. This repertoire shows approximately 110,000 clones, 70% to 90% found once; its top ten account for about 2%. The chain uses TRBV10-3 and TRBJ2-3, with unresolved D. The specimen was peripheral blood. The clonotype comes from a human donor in a cohort sampled during active COVID-19. The CDR3 coding sequence is TGTGCCATCAGTGAGGTCTTCACAGATACGCAGTATTTT. The encoded protein is CAISEVFTDTQYF.